This note documents a single T cell receptor beta chain sequence. Its antigen remains unidentified. This sample is drawn from a study of persistence of HIV-infected CD4 T cells. The immunoSEQ assay was version 4, run in survey mode. Assay: immunoSEQ multiplex PCR; the TCRdb copy retains only in-frame clones and omits some. The repertoire has 15,000 to 20,000 clones, almost 65% of them found once; the top ten carry roughly 8%. The stimulus was lysate of CMV-infected fibroblasts, approximately 9.6 ug/mL. Sorting of responding CD4+ T cells relied on upregulated CD40 ligand together with CD69. For at least 4 years, plasma HIV-1 RNA was undetectable (<50 copies/mL). Donors had CD4+ T cell counts above 400 cells/uL and were CMV-seropositive. Stimulated PBMCs had first been depleted of CD8+ T cells. V shed 1 base and J shed 0 bases, with 10 bases lying between them. This CDR3 spans 16 amino acids. In germline, CDR1 is LGHNT, CDR2 FRNRAP.

The sample consisted of CD4+ T cells sorted from PBMCs after approximately 19-hour stimulation, taken from a patient who received antiretroviral therapy. This TCR derives from an adult woman with HIV who was CMV-seropositive. The chain couples TRBV12-5 to TRBJ2-1; D gene ambiguous. The CDR3 DNA reads TGTGCTAGTGGTTTGGAGACTTGGAGCTCCTACAATGAGCAGTTCTTC. It is translated as CASGLETWSSYNEQFF.